The entry below describes one T cell receptor (beta chain). The data stem from a study of shared clonotypes between healthy human individuals. Trimming took off 6 bases at V and 6 bases at J, with 9 bases between the two ends. The CDR3 has 11 amino acids. Per germline, CDR1 MDHEN and CDR2 SYDVKM. This table comes from immunoSEQ multiplex PCR, and its TCRdb copy is limited to in-frame clones, with some not included. The repertoire holds over 2,000,000 clones, 93% seen once, with 1.5% to 2% in the top ten. Terminally differentiated effector memory CD45RA+ cells were excluded by CCR7 positive selection of CD45RO-negative cells. Healthy HIV-negative adults with no recent acute infections or vaccinations were recruited as donors.

This chain uses TRBV28 with TRBJ2-7; D remains ambiguous. This clonotype was sampled from a man aged 18-30 years in good health. Some clones in this sample may be carry-over from other donors' samples. The sample taken for sequencing was naive CD8+ T cells from PBMCs. The DNA of the CDR3 is TGTGCCAGCAGAGGGTTTCTCGAGCAGTACTTC. It yields the protein CASRGFLEQYF.